This T cell receptor beta chain was obtained from a study of T cells expressing NK-cell markers. Across the study: Sorted CD3+CD56+NKG2C+, CD3+CD56+NKG2C- and CD3+CD56-NKG2C+ T cells supplied TCR beta repertoires. One of the eight sequenced donors was seronegative, whereas the other seven were HCMV-seropositive. General observations from the study: Dominant NKG2C+ clonotypes in about six donors made up roughly 1.0-7.0% of CD8+ T cells.

The CDR3 contains 16 residues. Per germline, CDR1 SGHRS and CDR2 YFSETQ. To note about this clonotype: The target antigen is unknown.

TCRdb reprocessed the 5' RACE reads and stores each CDR3 protein as one record, lacking DNA. Recorded for this sample: about 450,000 distinct CDR3 sequences. V gene TRBV5-1 combines with J gene TRBJ2-5. The sequencing input was blood T cells: a sorted CD56 or NKG2C T cell subset, CD4+ or CD8+ T cells, or bulk PBMC T cells (not recorded which). The receptor comes from a woman aged 18-70 years in good health. The CDR3: CASSFNGWVNQETQYF.